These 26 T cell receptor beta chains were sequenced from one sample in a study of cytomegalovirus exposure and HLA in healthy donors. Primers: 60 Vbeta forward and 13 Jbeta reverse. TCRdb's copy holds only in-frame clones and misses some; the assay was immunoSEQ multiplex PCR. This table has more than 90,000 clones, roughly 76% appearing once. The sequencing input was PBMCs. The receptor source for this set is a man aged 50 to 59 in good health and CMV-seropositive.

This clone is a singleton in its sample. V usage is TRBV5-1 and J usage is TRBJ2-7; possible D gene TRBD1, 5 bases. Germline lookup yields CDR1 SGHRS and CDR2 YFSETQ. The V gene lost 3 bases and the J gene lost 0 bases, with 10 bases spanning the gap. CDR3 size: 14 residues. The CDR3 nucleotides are TGCGCCAGCAGCTCACAGGCCAGCTCCTACGAGCAGTACTTC. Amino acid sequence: CASSSQASSYEQYF.

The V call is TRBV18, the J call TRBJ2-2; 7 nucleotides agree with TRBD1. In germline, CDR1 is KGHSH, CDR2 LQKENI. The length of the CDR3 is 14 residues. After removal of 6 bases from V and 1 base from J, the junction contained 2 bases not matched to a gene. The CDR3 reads CASSRQGNTGELFF. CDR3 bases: TGTGCCAGCTCTCGACAGGGGAACACCGGGGAGCTGTTTTTT.

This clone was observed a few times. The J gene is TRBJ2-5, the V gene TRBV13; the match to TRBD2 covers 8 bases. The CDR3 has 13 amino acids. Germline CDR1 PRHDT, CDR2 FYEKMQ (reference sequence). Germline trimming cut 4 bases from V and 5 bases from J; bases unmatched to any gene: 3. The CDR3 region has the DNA TGTGCCAGCAGCTCGGGACTAGGGGAGACCCAGTACTTC. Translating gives CASSSGLGETQYF. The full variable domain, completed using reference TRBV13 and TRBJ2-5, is AAGVIQSPRHLIKEKRETATLKCYPIPRHDTVYWYQQGPGQDPQFLISFYEKMQSDKGSIPDRFSAQQFSDYHSELNMSSLELGDSALYFCASSSGLGETQYFGPGTRLLVL.

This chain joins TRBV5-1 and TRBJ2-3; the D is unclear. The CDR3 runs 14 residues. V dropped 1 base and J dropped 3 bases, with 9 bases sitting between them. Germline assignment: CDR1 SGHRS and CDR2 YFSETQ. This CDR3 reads CASSLNSFTDTQYF. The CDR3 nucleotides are TGCGCCAGCAGCTTGAATAGCTTTACAGATACGCAGTATTTT.

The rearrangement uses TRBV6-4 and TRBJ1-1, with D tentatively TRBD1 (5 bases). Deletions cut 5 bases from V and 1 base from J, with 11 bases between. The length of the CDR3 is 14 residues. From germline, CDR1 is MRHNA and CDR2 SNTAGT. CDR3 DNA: TGTGCCAGCAGTACTGACAGAAGGAACACTGAAGCTTTCTTT. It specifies CASSTDRRNTEAFF.

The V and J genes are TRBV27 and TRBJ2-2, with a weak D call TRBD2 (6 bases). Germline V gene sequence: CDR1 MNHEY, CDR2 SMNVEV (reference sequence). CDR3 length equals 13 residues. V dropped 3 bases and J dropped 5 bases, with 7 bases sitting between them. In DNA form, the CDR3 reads TGTGCCAGCAGTTTGGCGGGAACCGGGGAGCTGTTTTTT. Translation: CASSLAGTGELFF.

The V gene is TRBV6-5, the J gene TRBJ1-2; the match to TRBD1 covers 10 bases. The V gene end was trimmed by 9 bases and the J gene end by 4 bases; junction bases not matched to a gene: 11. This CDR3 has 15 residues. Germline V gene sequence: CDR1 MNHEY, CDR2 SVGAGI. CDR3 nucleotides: TGTGCCAGTCTTACGCCGGGACAGGGGCTCTATGGCTACACCTTC. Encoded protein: CASLTPGQGLYGYTF.

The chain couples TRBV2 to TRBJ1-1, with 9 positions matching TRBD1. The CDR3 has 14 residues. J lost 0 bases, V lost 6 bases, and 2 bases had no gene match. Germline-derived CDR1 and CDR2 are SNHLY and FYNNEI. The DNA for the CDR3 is TGTGCCAGCAGCGGACAGGGGTTGAACACTGAAGCTTTCTTT. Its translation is CASSGQGLNTEAFF.

This chain's CDR3 is CASSFSRTGPGNYEQYF. For the CDR3, the DNA is TGTGCCAGCAGTTTTTCTCGGACAGGGCCTGGGAACTACGAGCAGTACTTC. V gene TRBV27 combines with J gene TRBJ2-7, with 8 nucleotides matching TRBD1. The CDR3 runs to 17 residues. J lost 3 bases, V lost 3 bases, and 13 bases had no gene match. Germline CDR1 and CDR2: MNHEY and SMNVEV (reference sequence).

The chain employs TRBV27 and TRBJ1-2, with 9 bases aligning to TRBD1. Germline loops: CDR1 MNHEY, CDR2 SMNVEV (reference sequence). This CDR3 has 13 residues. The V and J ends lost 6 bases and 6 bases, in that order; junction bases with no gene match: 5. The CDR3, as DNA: TGTGCCAGCAGCTTCACAGGGGGCGATGGCTACACCTTC. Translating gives CASSFTGGDGYTF.

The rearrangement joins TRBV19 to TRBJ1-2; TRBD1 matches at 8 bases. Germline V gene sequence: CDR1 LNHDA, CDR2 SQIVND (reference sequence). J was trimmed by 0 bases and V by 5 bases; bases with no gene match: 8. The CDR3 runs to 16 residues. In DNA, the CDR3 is TGTGCCAGTAGTCAAAGGACAGGGCCCGCTAACTATGGCTACACCTTC. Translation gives CASSQRTGPANYGYTF.

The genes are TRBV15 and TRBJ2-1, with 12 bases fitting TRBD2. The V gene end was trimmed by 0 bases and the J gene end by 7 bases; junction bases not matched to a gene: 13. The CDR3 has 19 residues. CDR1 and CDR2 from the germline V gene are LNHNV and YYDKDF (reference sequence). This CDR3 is CATSRDLSLAGGPVNEQFF. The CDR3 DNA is TGTGCCACCAGCAGAGATCTCAGCCTAGCGGGAGGGCCGGTGAATGAGCAGTTCTTC.

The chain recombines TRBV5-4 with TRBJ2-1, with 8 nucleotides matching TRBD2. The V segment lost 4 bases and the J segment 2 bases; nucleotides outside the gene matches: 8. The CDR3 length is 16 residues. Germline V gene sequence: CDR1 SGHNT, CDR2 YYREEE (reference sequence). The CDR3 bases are TGTGCCAGCAGCCCCGGGGGGGGGCCCACCTACAATGAGCAGTTCTTC. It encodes CASSPGGGPTYNEQFF.

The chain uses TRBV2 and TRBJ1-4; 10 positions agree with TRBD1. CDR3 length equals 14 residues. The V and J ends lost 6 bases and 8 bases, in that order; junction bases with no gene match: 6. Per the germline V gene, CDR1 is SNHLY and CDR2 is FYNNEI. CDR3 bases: TGTGCCAGCAGGCACGACAGGGGGCGCGAAAAACTGTTTTTT. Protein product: CASRHDRGREKLFF. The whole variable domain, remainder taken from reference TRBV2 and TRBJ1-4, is EPEVTQTPSHQVTQMGQEVILRCVPISNHLYFYWYRQILGQKVEFLVSFYNNEISEKSEIFDDQFSVERPDGSNFTLKIRSTKLEDSAMYFCASRHDRGREKLFFGSGTQLSVL.

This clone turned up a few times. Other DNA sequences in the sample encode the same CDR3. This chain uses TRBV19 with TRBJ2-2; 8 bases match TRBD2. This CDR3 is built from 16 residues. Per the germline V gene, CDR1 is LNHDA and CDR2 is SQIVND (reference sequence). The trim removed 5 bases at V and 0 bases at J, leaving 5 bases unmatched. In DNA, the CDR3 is TGTGCCAGTAGTCCTGGAGCGGGAGCGAACACCGGGGAGCTGTTTTTT. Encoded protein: CASSPGAGANTGELFF.

The CDR3 nucleotides read TGTGCCAGCAGCTTCGCCAGTAATGAAAAACTGTTTTTT. Amino acids: CASSFASNEKLFF. The V call is TRBV7-9, the J call TRBJ1-4; D call uncertain. Trimming shortened V by 3 bases and J by 4 bases, and 6 bases separated the two germline ends. CDR1 is SEHNR and CDR2 is FQNEAQ in the germline V gene (reference sequence). This CDR3 is 13 amino acids long.

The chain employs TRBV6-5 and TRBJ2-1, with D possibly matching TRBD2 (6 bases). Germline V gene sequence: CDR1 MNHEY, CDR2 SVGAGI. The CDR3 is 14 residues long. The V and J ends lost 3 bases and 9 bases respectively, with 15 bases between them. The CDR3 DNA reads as TGTGCCAGCAGTTATGGGTTCGAAGCGGGTGAGCAGTTCTTC. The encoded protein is CASSYGFEAGEQFF.

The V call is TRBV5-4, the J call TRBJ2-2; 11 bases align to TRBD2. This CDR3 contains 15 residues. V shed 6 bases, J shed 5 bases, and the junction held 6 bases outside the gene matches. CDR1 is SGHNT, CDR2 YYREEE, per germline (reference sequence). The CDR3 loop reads CASTQGLAVTGELFF. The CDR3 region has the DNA TGTGCCAGCACCCAGGGACTAGCGGTTACCGGGGAGCTGTTTTTT.

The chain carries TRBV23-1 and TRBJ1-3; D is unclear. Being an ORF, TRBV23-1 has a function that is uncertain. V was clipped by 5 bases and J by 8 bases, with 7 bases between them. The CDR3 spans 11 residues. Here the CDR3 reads CASSSPYTIYF. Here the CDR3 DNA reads TGCGCCAGCAGTTCCCCGTACACCATATATTTT.

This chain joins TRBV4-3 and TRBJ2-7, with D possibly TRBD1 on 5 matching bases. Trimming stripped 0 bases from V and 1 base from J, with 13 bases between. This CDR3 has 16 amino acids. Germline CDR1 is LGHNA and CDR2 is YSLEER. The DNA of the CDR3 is TGCGCCAGCAGCCAAGAGTTTCCCAGGGCTTCCTACGAGCAGTACTTC. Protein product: CASSQEFPRASYEQYF.

The CDR3 protein is CASSLGVIYGYTF. Written as DNA, the CDR3 is TGTGCCAGCAGCTTAGGAGTTATTTATGGCTACACCTTC. This sequence joins TRBV11-2 and TRBJ1-2; D is ambiguous. CDR1 is SGHAT and CDR2 is FQNNGV in the germline V gene. The CDR3 contains 13 residues. Trimming pared 1 base from V and 5 bases from J, leaving 8 bases between.

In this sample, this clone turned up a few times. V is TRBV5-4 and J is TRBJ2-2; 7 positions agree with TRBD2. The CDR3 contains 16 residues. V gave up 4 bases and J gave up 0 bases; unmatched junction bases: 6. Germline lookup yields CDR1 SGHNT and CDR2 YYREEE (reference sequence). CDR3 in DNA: TGTGCCAGCAGCAAGCGGGACTCCGCGAACACCGGGGAGCTGTTTTTT. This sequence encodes CASSKRDSANTGELFF.

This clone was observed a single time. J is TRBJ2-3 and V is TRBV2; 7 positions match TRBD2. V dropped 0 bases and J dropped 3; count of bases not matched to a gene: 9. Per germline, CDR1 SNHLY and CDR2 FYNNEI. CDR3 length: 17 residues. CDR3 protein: CASSEALGLAETDTQYF. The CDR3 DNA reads TGTGCCAGCAGTGAAGCGCTGGGTCTAGCGGAGACAGATACGCAGTATTTT. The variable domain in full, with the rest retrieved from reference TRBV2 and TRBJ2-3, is EPEVTQTPSHQVTQMGQEVILRCVPISNHLYFYWYRQILGQKVEFLVSFYNNEISEKSEIFDDQFSVERPDGSNFTLKIRSTKLEDSAMYFCASSEALGLAETDTQYFGPGTRLTVL.

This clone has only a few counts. The DNA of the CDR3 is TGTGCCAGCAGCTTTGCGCTTAGGGGCCCAGATACGCAGTATTTT. The encoded protein is CASSFALRGPDTQYF. This sequence joins TRBV12-1 and TRBJ2-3; TRBD1 is taken as the D call from the table, unchecked against the DNA. TRBV12-1 is classified as a pseudogene. The CDR3 extends over 15 amino acids.

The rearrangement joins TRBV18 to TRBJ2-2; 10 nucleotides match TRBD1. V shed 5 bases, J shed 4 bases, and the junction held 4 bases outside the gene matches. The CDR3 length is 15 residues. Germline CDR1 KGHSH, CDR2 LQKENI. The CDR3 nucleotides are TGTGCCAGCTCATCTGACAGGGGGCTCACCGGGGAGCTGTTTTTT. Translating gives CASSSDRGLTGELFF.

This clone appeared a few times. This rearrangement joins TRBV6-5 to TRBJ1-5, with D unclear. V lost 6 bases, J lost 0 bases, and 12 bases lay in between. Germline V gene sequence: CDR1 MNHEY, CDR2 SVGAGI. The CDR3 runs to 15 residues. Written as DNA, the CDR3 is TGTGCCAGCAGCCCCGGGGTTTTTAGCAATCAGCCCCAGCATTTT. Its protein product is CASSPGVFSNQPQHF.